This TCR beta chain came from a study of T cell repertoires in cytomegalovirus infection. Study as a whole: Signatures in public TCR beta sequences pointed to both CMV infection and matching HLA type.

The CDR3 runs 16 residues. Losses at the gene ends were 2 bases for V and 2 bases for J; bases not matched to a gene: 9. Germline loops: CDR1 SGHDT, CDR2 YYEEEE. In regard to this clonotype: Its antigen remains unknown.

The study's findings and limits: The ex vivo response was dominated by HLA-C-restricted CMV-specific TCR beta clonotypes. Totalled public TCR beta family frequency picked out people who carried CMV plus the relevant HLA.

TCRdb re-called the reads with MiXCR, one entry per CDR3 protein. Altogether around 740,000 distinct CDR3 sequences are present, approximately 34% being singletons, with the ten largest covering roughly 2.9%. This sequence was found in a human donor in good health (CMV status not recorded). Some clones in this sample may be carry-over from other donors' samples. The chain is built from TRBV5-6 and TRBJ2-5, with TRBD1 matching 7 bases. Specimen: PBMCs. In DNA form, the CDR3 reads TGTGCCAGCAGCTTTTGGGCAGGGGGAGAACAAGAGACCCAGTACTTC. This codes for CASSFWAGGEQETQYF.